This TCR beta chain was observed in a study of cytomegalovirus exposure and HLA in healthy donors. The PCR ran on 60 Vbeta and 13 Jbeta primers. Method: immunoSEQ multiplex PCR; TCRdb's copy keeps in-frame clones and lacks some. The table records some 120,000 clones, 75% to 90% of them present only once. Per germline, CDR1 MNHEY and CDR2 SVGAGI. This CDR3 is built from 12 residues. V gave up 6 bases and J gave up 4 bases, with 9 bases separating them. J is TRBJ2-5 and V is TRBV6-5, with a possible D match to TRBD2 (5 bases). This sequence was found in a man aged 25 to 45 in good health and CMV-seronegative. The specimen was PBMCs. CDR3 sequence reads: CASRSGGETQYF. For the CDR3, the DNA is TGTGCCAGCAGATCAGGAGGAGAGACCCAGTACTTC.